This T cell receptor (beta chain) was profiled in a study of cytomegalovirus exposure and HLA in healthy donors. Study-wide results and caveats: Among TCR beta chains, those listed as cytomegalovirus-associated numbered more than 150.

This clone was seen only once. Its antigen remains unknown. PCR was performed using 60 Vbeta and 13 Jbeta primers. The table came from immunoSEQ multiplex PCR; TCRdb's copy has only in-frame clones and leaves some out. The sample has over 150,000 clones, 65% to 90% seen once. The CDR3 is made up of 15 amino acids. The V gene's germline CDR1 is SGHRS and CDR2 YFSETQ. Trimming took 1 base from V and 2 from J, leaving 10 bases between them. Sample: PBMCs. V usage is TRBV5-1 and J usage is TRBJ2-1, with a weak D call TRBD1 (6 bases). The TCR was taken from a man aged 45-65 years in good health and CMV-seropositive. CDR3 sequence: CASSLLGGAYNEQFF. The DNA of the CDR3 is TGCGCCAGCAGCTTGCTAGGGGGAGCCTACAATGAGCAGTTCTTC.